The 21 T cell receptor beta chains presented below share a single source sample, sequenced in a study of PD-1 blockade in classical Hodgkin lymphoma (dated by TCRdb to about 2020). Taken with the paper, the label for time point translates to: cycle 2 day 1 (C2D1) of nivolumab. Every trial patient had relapsed following autologous stem cell transplantation, and prior brentuximab vedotin exposure was what differed among cohorts A, B and C. Library prep was done by the immunoSEQ multiplex PCR assay. The immuneACCESS repertoire file appears here via TCRdb, limited to in-frame rearrangements. These files lack a portion of the clones; in checked studies, under half of the deficit traces to unresolved V genes, and the cause of the others is not known. Counted in this sample were about 18,000 clones; roughly 88% of them appeared once. Around 13% of the sample is in the top ten clones. The specimen comprised peripheral blood mononuclear cells (PBMCs), sampled before the second cycle of nivolumab. The receptors come from a human donor with classical Hodgkin lymphoma.

To note about this clone: The same CDR3 also results from other DNA sequences found in this sample. The CDR3 DNA is TGCGCCAGCAGCTTAAGCGGGGGTGCCTACGAGCAGTACTTC. Translated, it gives CASSLSGGAYEQYF. The chain is built from TRBV5-1 and TRBJ2-7; 8 bases line up with TRBD2. The CDR3 spans 14 residues. The germline V gene encodes CDR1 SGHRS and CDR2 YFSETQ. V trimming: 2 bases; J trimming: 2 bases; junction bases outside the gene matches: 3.

The chain uses TRBV7-9 and TRBJ2-7; TRBD1 matches at 7 bases. CDR1 and CDR2 (germline): SEHNR, FQNEAQ (reference sequence). V gave up 1 base and J gave up 2 bases; unmatched junction bases: 5. The CDR3 runs 15 residues. In nucleotides, the CDR3 is TGTGCCAGCAGCTTAGGGGGGACAGCTACCTACGAGCAGTACTTC. This gives the protein CASSLGGTATYEQYF.

This clone was observed once. The V gene is TRBV5-1, the J gene TRBJ2-5; 10 bases match TRBD2. Per the germline V gene, CDR1 is SGHRS and CDR2 is YFSETQ. The CDR3 loop spans 14 amino acids. V was pared by 4 bases and J by 4 bases, with 4 bases of the junction left unmatched. In nucleotides, the CDR3 is TGCGCCAGCAGCGACATAGCGGGGGGAGAGACCCAGTACTTC. Translated, it gives CASSDIAGGETQYF. Supplemented by reference TRBV5-1 and TRBJ2-5, the full variable domain reads KAGVTQTPRYLIKTRGQQVTLSCSPISGHRSVSWYQQTPGQGLQFLFEYFSETQRNKGNFPGRFSGRQFSNSRSEMNVSTLELGDSALYLCASSDIAGGETQYFGPGTRLLVL.

This chain uses TRBV7-8 with TRBJ1-1, with 7 bases matching TRBD1. After removal of 2 bases from V and 4 bases from J, the junction contained 7 bases not matched to a gene. The germline CDR1 and CDR2 sequences are SGHVS and FQNEAQ. The CDR3 has 15 residues. The CDR3 bases are TGTGCCAGCAGCTTAATGACAGGGACGGGCACTGAAGCTTTCTTT. This sequence encodes CASSLMTGTGTEAFF.

The rearrangement links TRBV30 to TRBJ1-6; a possible D gene is TRBD1 (5 bases). The CDR3 loop spans 11 amino acids. Trimming cost V 3 bases and J 16 bases, with 13 bases left between them. In germline, CDR1 is GTSNPN, CDR2 SVGIG (reference sequence). CDR3 coding DNA: TGTGCCTGGAGAATGGGAGGGGAGCTCCACTTT. It translates to CAWRMGGELHF.

This chain connects TRBV5-1 to TRBJ2-3; 15 bases line up with TRBD2. The germline gives CDR1 SGHRS, CDR2 YFSETQ. This CDR3 comprises 18 residues. V trimming: 0 bases; J trimming: 4 bases; junction bases outside the gene matches: 6. The CDR3 sequence is CASSLGTSGGAGADTQYF. DNA of the CDR3: TGCGCCAGCAGCTTGGGGACTAGCGGGGGGGCCGGTGCAGATACGCAGTATTTT.

V gene TRBV9 combines with J gene TRBJ2-7; D is perhaps TRBD1 or TRBD2 (5 bases each). The germline V gene encodes CDR1 SGDLS and CDR2 YYNGEE. CDR3 size: 15 residues. V was clipped by 0 bases and J by 4 bases, with 14 bases between them. CDR3: CASSVAPTGPYEQYF. In DNA, the CDR3 is TGTGCCAGCAGCGTAGCCCCCACGGGGCCTTACGAGCAGTACTTC.

The gene calls are TRBV25-1 and TRBJ2-3; D gene uncertain. Trimming cost V 4 bases and J 7 bases, with 12 bases left between them. Germline CDR1 MGHDK, CDR2 SYGVNS. The CDR3 contains 13 residues. CDR3 coding DNA: TGTGCCAGCAGTGTGGATTCACGGAATACGCAGTATTTT. Translation: CASSVDSRNTQYF.

The V and J genes are TRBV6-6 and TRBJ2-1; the D is unclear. Germline V gene lookup returns CDR1 MNHNY and CDR2 SVGAGI (reference sequence). Trimming shortened V by 6 bases and J by 5 bases, and 14 bases separated the two germline ends. The CDR3 is 14 residues long. CDR3 loop: CASSLNIDHNEQFF. Written as DNA, the CDR3 is TGTGCCAGCAGCCTCAATATCGACCACAATGAGCAGTTCTTC.

The V and J genes are TRBV30 and TRBJ2-6; D is undetermined. CDR1 and CDR2 from the germline V gene are GTSNPN and SVGIG (reference sequence). The CDR3 has 14 amino acids. Trimming pared 1 base from V and 0 bases from J, leaving 4 bases between. The chain's CDR3 is CAWSAGSGANVLTF. In DNA, the CDR3 is TGTGCCTGGAGTGCTGGCTCTGGGGCCAACGTCCTGACTTTC. Complete variable domain (other parts from reference TRBV30 and TRBJ2-6): SQTIHQWPATLVQPVGSPLSLECTVEGTSNPNLYWYRQAAGRGLQLLFYSVGIGQISSEVPQNLSASRPQDRQFILSSKKLLLSDSGFYLCAWSAGSGANVLTFGAGSRLTVL.

V usage is TRBV6-6 and J usage is TRBJ1-1; D not certain. Germline V gene sequence: CDR1 MNHNY, CDR2 SVGAGI (reference sequence). The CDR3 runs to 15 residues. V lost 0 bases, J lost 4 bases, and 12 bases lay in between. Here the CDR3 reads CASSYSSERGTEAFF. In DNA, the CDR3 is TGTGCCAGCAGTTACTCGAGTGAGCGGGGCACTGAAGCTTTCTTT.

This clone appeared once. The rearrangement joins TRBV11-3 to TRBJ2-7; perhaps TRBD2 as D (6 bases). Trimming took off 3 bases at V and 7 bases at J, with 13 bases between the two ends. This CDR3 has 13 residues. Per germline, CDR1 SGHNT and CDR2 YENEEA. The CDR3 DNA reads as TGTGCCAGCAGCTTGTATCGGGGAGGAGAGCAGTACTTC. Translation: CASSLYRGGEQYF.

The rearrangement links TRBV7-2 to TRBJ2-7, with TRBD1 matching over 9 bases. The J segment lost 4 bases and the V segment lost 5 bases, leaving 9 bases of the junction unmatched. CDR3 length: 15 amino acids. CDR1 and CDR2 (germline): SGHTA, FQGNSA. This chain's CDR3 is CASSTPGQGAYEQYF. Here the CDR3 DNA reads TGTGCCAGCAGCACTCCGGGACAGGGAGCATACGAGCAGTACTTC.

The chain has TRBV4-3 and TRBJ2-2; unclear D gene. The CDR3 covers 15 residues. V was clipped by 0 bases and J by 1 base, with 6 bases between them. Germline V gene data show CDR1 as LGHNA and CDR2 as YSLEER. The CDR3 region is CASSQDPGNTGELFF. Written as DNA, the CDR3 is TGCGCCAGCAGCCAAGATCCCGGGAACACCGGGGAGCTGTTTTTT.

The chain recombines TRBV5-1 with TRBJ2-7; 9 bases are shared with TRBD1. Unmatched junction bases numbered 3, after V lost 3 bases and J lost 2 bases. The CDR3 contains 14 residues. CDR1 SGHRS and CDR2 YFSETQ come from the germline V gene. This CDR3 reads CASSSGTGTYEQYF. The CDR3 DNA reads as TGCGCCAGCAGCTCCGGGACAGGGACCTACGAGCAGTACTTC.

The chain couples TRBV7-9 to TRBJ1-6; D gene unclear. Germline assignment: CDR1 SEHNR and CDR2 FQNEAQ (reference sequence). V lost 5 bases to trimming and J lost 6 bases, with 11 bases between them. The CDR3 sequence is 14 residues long. The CDR3 DNA is TGTGCCAGCAGCGCGACCGGGGTTAATTCACCCCTCCACTTT. Protein sequence: CASSATGVNSPLHF.

The V gene is TRBV18, the J gene TRBJ1-2, with TRBD1 identical over 9 bases. Germline CDR1 KGHSH, CDR2 LQKENI. CDR3 length: 16 amino acids. The trim removed 3 bases at V and 0 bases at J, leaving 5 bases unmatched. In DNA form, the CDR3 reads TGTGCCAGCTCACCCCGTTGGACAGGGGCTAACTATGGCTACACCTTC. As protein: CASSPRWTGANYGYTF.

V is TRBV5-1 and J is TRBJ1-3, with 7 bases identical to TRBD1. After removal of 1 base from V and 3 bases from J, the junction contained 4 bases not matched to a gene. Germline V lookup: CDR1 SGHRS, CDR2 YFSETQ. The length of the CDR3 is 15 residues. The CDR3 nucleotides are TGCGCCAGCAGCTTGACAGGGGCTGTTGGAAACACCATATATTTT. Protein: CASSLTGAVGNTIYF.

The chain carries TRBV2 and TRBJ1-1; TRBD1 matches at 9 bases. V trimming: 6 bases; J trimming: 3 bases; junction bases outside the gene matches: 8. Looked up from germline, CDR1 is SNHLY and CDR2 is FYNNEI. This CDR3 is built from 15 residues. CDR3 DNA sequence: TGTGCCAGCAGGCCTCTGACAGGGGGGTACACTGAAGCTTTCTTT. Translated, it gives CASRPLTGGYTEAFF.

The genes are TRBV5-1 and TRBJ1-4, with TRBD1 as a possible D gene (5 bases). Trimming shortened V by 4 bases and J by 5 bases, and 12 bases separated the two germline ends. There are 14 residues in the CDR3. CDR1 SGHRS and CDR2 YFSETQ come from the germline V gene. The DNA for the CDR3 is TGCGCCAGCAGCCACCGGGGCGAGAATGAAAAACTGTTTTTT. Translated, it gives CASSHRGENEKLFF.

This clone was picked up one time. The chain employs TRBV5-1 and TRBJ1-2; weak D call: TRBD1 (5 bases). CDR1 SGHRS and CDR2 YFSETQ come from the germline V gene. Trimming cost V 5 bases and J 6 bases, with 20 bases left between them. The CDR3 is made up of 15 amino acids. The CDR3 sequence is CASSLRDGLGNGYTF. As DNA, the CDR3 is TGCGCCAGCAGTCTCCGGGACGGCCTCGGGAATGGCTACACCTTC.